The table lists the clone carrying this T cell receptor (beta chain) with a count of one. The antigen is not known. PCR was performed using 60 Vbeta and 13 Jbeta primers. Method: immunoSEQ multiplex PCR; TCRdb's copy keeps in-frame clones and lacks some. Among about 150,000 clones listed, over 70% were seen once. This sample was included in a study of cytomegalovirus exposure and HLA in healthy donors. Study-wide background: Researchers previously reported finding some 110 million unique TCR beta sequences from roughly 180 million T cells.

Germline trimming cut 2 bases from V and 2 bases from J; bases unmatched to any gene: 6. The germline V gene has CDR1 MDHEN and CDR2 SYDVKM. The CDR3 has 17 residues. Findings and limits, study-wide: TCR beta sequences reportedly predicted most subjects' HLA-A and HLA-B alleles accurately.

The specimen was PBMCs. This rearrangement joins TRBV28 to TRBJ2-2, with 9 bases fitting TRBD2. This sequence was found in a man aged 30 to 45 in good health and CMV-seronegative. The CDR3 loop reads CASSLSPGLANTGELFF. The CDR3 nucleotides read TGTGCCAGCAGTTTAAGCCCGGGACTAGCCAACACCGGGGAGCTGTTTTTT.